This TCR beta chain was captured by sequencing in a study of OX40 agonist ivuxolimab in advanced cancers. Study background: Participants averaged about 60 years of age (range roughly 23 to 79) and were roughly 80% male.

The assay was immunoSEQ multiplex PCR, and TCRdb's table has in-frame clones only and misses some. The table records around 68,000 clones, more than 75% of them present only once. Germline loops: CDR1 SGHNT, CDR2 YYREEE (reference sequence). This CDR3 region has 14 residues. The V and J ends lost 4 bases and 4 bases respectively, with 14 bases between them. A few counts support this clone. Its antigen is not identified. Study findings and constraints: Expanded clones tended on average to be more numerous among CD8+ T cells than CD4+. Blood T cells, both CD4+ and CD8+, expanded clonally by week 6 at 0.1 to 3.0 mg/kg.

The TCR sequence derives from an adult with an advanced solid tumor such as melanoma, head and neck, liver or kidney cancer. Material: CD4+ or CD8+ T cells sorted from blood, obtained in a trial of the OX40 agonist ivuxolimab. The chain recombines TRBV5-4 with TRBJ1-1; TRBD1 might be the D (5 bases). CDR3 amino acids: CASSQRGRATEAFF. CDR3 bases: TGTGCCAGCAGCCAACGGGGCAGGGCCACTGAAGCTTTCTTT. Complete variable domain (other parts from reference TRBV5-4 and TRBJ1-1): ETGVTQSPTHLIKTRGQQVTLRCSSQSGHNTVSWYQQALGQGPQFIFQYYREEENGRGNFPPRFSGLQFPNYSSELNVNALELDDSALYLCASSQRGRATEAFFGQGTRLTVV.